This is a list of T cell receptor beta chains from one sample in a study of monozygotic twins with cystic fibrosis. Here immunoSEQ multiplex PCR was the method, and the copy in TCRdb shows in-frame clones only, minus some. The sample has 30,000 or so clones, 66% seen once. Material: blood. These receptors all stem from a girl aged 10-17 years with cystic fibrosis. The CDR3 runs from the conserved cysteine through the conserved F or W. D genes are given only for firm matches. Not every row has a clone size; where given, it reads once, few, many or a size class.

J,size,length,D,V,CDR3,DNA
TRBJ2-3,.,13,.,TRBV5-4,CASSPPLGDTQYF,TGTGCCAGCAGCCCCCCACTAGGAGATACGCAGTATTTT
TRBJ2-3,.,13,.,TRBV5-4,CASSPPGGGTQYF,TGTGCCAGCAGCCCCCCCGGAGGGGGGACGCAGTATTTT
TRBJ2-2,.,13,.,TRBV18,CASSPQGAGELFF,TGTGCCAGCTCACCACAGGGGGCCGGGGAGCTGTTTTTT
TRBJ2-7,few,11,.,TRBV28,CASRERYEQYF,TGTGCCAGCAGGGAACGTTACGAGCAGTACTTC
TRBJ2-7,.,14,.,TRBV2,CASTSQGTSYEQYF,TGTGCCAGCACCTCACAGGGTACATCCTACGAGCAGTACTTC
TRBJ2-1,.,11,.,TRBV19,CASLGYNEQFF,TGTGCCAGTTTGGGGTACAATGAGCAGTTCTTC
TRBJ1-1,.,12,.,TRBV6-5,CASGWLGTEAFF,TGTGCCAGCGGGTGGCTGGGTACTGAAGCTTTCTTT
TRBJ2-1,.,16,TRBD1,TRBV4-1,CASSQQTGGPYNEQFF,TGCGCCAGCAGCCAACAAACAGGGGGCCCCTACAATGAGCAGTTCTTC
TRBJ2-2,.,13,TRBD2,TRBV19,CASGLVAAGELFF,TGTGCCAGTGGACTAGTAGCCGCCGGGGAGCTGTTTTTT
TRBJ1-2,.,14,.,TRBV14,CASSPSDSAYGYTF,TGTGCCAGCAGCCCTTCAGACTCAGCCTATGGCTACACCTTC
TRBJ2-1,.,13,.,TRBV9,CASSPGSYNEQFF,TGTGCCAGCAGTCCCGGCTCCTACAATGAGCAGTTCTTC
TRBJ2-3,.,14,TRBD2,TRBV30,CAWRTSGSTDTQYF,TGTGCCTGGAGGACTAGCGGGAGCACAGATACGCAGTATTTT
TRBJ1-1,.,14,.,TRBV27,CASSQMLDNTEAFF,TGTGCCAGCAGCCAAATGCTAGACAACACTGAAGCTTTCTTT
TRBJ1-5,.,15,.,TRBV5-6,CASSLLGGAGQPQHF,TGTGCCAGCAGCTTGTTAGGGGGGGCCGGTCAGCCCCAGCATTTT
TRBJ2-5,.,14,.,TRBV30,CAWSVQAGTETQYF,TGTGCCTGGAGTGTACAGGCGGGAACGGAGACCCAGTACTTC
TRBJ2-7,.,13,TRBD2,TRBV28,CASGGGGSYEQYF,TGTGCCAGCGGGGGGGGAGGCTCCTACGAGCAGTACTTC
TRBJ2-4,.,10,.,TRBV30,CAWGENIQYF,TGTGCCTGGGGGGAAAACATTCAGTACTTC
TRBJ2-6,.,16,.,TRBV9,CASSVAPDSGANVLTF,TGTGCCAGCAGCGTAGCCCCGGACTCTGGGGCCAACGTCCTGACTTTC
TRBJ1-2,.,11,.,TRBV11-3,CASSLSYGYTF,TGTGCCAGCAGCTTAAGCTATGGCTACACCTTC
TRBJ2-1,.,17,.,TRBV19,CASSIDRGGYSYNEQFF,TGTGCCAGTAGTATAGATAGAGGAGGGTATAGCTACAATGAGCAGTTCTTC
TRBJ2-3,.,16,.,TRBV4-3,CASSQSGRILGDTQYF,TGCGCCAGCAGCCAAAGTGGGAGGATCCTAGGGGATACGCAGTATTTT
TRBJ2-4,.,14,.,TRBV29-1,CSALGGTAKNIQYF,TGCAGCGCCCTAGGCGGGACAGCCAAAAACATTCAGTACTTC
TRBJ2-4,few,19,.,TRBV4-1,CASSTGHGRQGLAKNIQYF,TGCGCCAGCAGCACCGGACACGGCCGTCAGGGGCTAGCCAAAAACATTCAGTACTTC
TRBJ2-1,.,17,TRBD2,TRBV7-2,CASSGGTSGSSYNEQFF,TGTGCCAGCAGCGGAGGGACTAGCGGGAGCTCCTACAATGAGCAGTTCTTC
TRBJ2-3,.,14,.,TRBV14,CASSQDKSWDTQYF,TGTGCCAGCAGCCAAGATAAGAGCTGGGATACGCAGTATTTT
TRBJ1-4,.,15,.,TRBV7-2,CASSPPGTLGEKLFF,TGTGCCAGCAGCCCACCAGGGACTTTGGGGGAAAAACTGTTTTTT
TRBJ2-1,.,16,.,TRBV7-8,CASSFALAGVYNEQFF,TGTGCCAGCAGCTTCGCACTAGCCGGAGTTTACAATGAGCAGTTCTTC
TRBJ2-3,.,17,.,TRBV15,CATSRASSSSHTDTQYF,TGTGCCACCAGCAGAGCTTCGAGCAGTTCCCACACAGATACGCAGTATTTT
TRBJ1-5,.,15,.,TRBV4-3,CASSQNTLRNQPQHF,TGCGCCAGCAGCCAGAATACACTACGGAATCAGCCCCAGCATTTT
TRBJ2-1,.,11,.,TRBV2,CASGTYNEQFF,TGTGCCAGCGGGACCTACAATGAGCAGTTCTTC
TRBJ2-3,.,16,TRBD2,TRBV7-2,CASSRVAGGSTDTQYF,TGTGCCAGCAGCCGTGTAGCGGGAGGTTCCACAGATACGCAGTATTTT
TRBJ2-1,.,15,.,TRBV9,CASSPPRASYNEQFF,TGTGCCAGCAGCCCCCCGCGAGCATCCTACAATGAGCAGTTCTTC
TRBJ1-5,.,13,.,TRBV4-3,CASSQDRDQPQHF,TGCGCCAGCAGCCAAGACAGGGATCAGCCCCAGCATTTT
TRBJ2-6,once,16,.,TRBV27,CASSTSATDGANVLTF,TGTGCCAGCAGTACGTCCGCGACAGATGGGGCCAACGTCCTGACTTTC
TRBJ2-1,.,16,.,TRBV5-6,CASSLFFQGSANEQFF,TGTGCCAGCAGCTTGTTCTTCCAGGGCTCGGCCAATGAGCAGTTCTTC
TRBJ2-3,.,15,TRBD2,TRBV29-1,CSAVLAGPSTDTQYF,TGCAGCGCCGTTCTAGCGGGGCCTAGCACAGATACGCAGTATTTT
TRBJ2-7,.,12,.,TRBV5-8,CASSLDPREQYF,TGTGCCAGCAGCTTGGACCCCCGCGAGCAGTACTTC
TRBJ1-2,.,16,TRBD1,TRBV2,CASFSGGQGVIEGYTF,TGTGCCAGCTTCTCAGGGGGACAGGGGGTGATTGAGGGCTACACCTTC
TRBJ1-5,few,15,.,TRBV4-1,CASSQDEDGYQPQHF,TGCGCCAGCAGCCAAGATGAGGATGGTTATCAGCCCCAGCATTTT
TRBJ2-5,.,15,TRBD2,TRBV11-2,CASSIGTSGQETQYF,TGTGCCAGCAGCATCGGGACTAGCGGGCAAGAGACCCAGTACTTC
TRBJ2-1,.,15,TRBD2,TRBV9,CASSALAGGPHEQFF,TGTGCCAGCAGCGCCTTAGCGGGAGGGCCGCATGAGCAGTTCTTC
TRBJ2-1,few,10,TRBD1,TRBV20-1,CSAEDRGKFF,TGCAGTGCTGAAGACAGGGGGAAGTTCTTC
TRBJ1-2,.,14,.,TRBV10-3,CAISPREANYGYTF,TGTGCCATCAGCCCCAGAGAAGCTAACTATGGCTACACCTTC
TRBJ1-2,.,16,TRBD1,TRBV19,CASSSPRGSKNYGYTF,TGTGCCAGTAGCTCTCCCAGGGGGTCGAAAAACTATGGCTACACCTTC
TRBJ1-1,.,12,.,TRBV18,CASSHRVGEAFF,TGTGCCAGCTCACACAGGGTTGGTGAAGCTTTCTTT
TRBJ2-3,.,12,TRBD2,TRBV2,CASSGSGVPQYF,TGTGCCAGCAGCGGGAGCGGGGTCCCGCAGTATTTT
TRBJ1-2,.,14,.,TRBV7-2,CASSLAIGGYGYTF,TGTGCCAGCAGCTTAGCGATTGGGGGCTATGGCTACACCTTC